The 26 T cell receptor beta chains reported below all come from one sample, sequenced in a study of blood T cell repertoires in COVID-19 (dated by TCRdb to 2019 to 2021). Library preparation used the immunoSEQ multiplex PCR assay. Imported from immuneACCESS, the table was reduced by TCRdb to in-frame sequences with V and J called. These copies leave out some clones; in studies compared against another copy, an unresolved V gene accounts for under half, and the cause of the remainder is not known. This sample holds 25,000 to 30,000 clones; about 86% were observed only once. The ten most abundant clones make up about 17% of the sample. The material sequenced was peripheral blood. Every receptor here comes from a man between 65 and 79 years old with acute or convalescent COVID-19.

The J gene is TRBJ2-3, the V gene TRBV10-3, with unresolved D. Germline lookup yields CDR1 ENHRY and CDR2 SYGVKD. The CDR3 has 11 residues. V was clipped by 5 bases and J by 7 bases, with 7 bases between them. CDR3 DNA sequence: TGTGCCATCAGTTCGTCTAATACGCAGTATTTT. Its translation: CAISSSNTQYF.

This clone was detected only once. The rearrangement joins TRBV19 to TRBJ1-2; D is ambiguous. Germline CDR1 reads LNHDA; CDR2 reads SQIVND (reference sequence). The V end lost 3 bases, the J end lost 8 bases, and 13 bases lay between the germline ends. CDR3 length: 13 amino acids. CDR3 bases: TGTGCCAGTAGTATTAGGCGGCCACGGGGCTACACCTTC. As protein: CASSIRRPRGYTF.

The chain joins TRBV5-1 to TRBJ2-5; TRBD2 might be the D (6 bases). The CDR3 loop spans 14 amino acids. Trimming left V 0 bases short and J 6 bases short, with 12 bases between. The V gene's germline CDR1 is SGHRS and CDR2 YFSETQ. CDR3 nucleotide sequence: TGCGCCAGCAGCTTGGCGGAGGGTCGGAAGACCCAGTACTTC. Amino acid sequence: CASSLAEGRKTQYF.

This chain joins TRBV27 and TRBJ1-4, with a possible D match to TRBD1 (6 bases). Germline V gives CDR1 MNHEY, CDR2 SMNVEV (reference sequence). V was trimmed by 1 base and J by 8 bases, leaving 14 bases between them. This CDR3 has 15 amino acids. In nucleotides, the CDR3 is TGTGCCAGCAGTTTATGGGGGGGGCTGAAGGAAAAACTGTTTTTT. Translated: CASSLWGGLKEKLFF.

V usage is TRBV15 and J usage is TRBJ2-3; weak D call: TRBD2 (6 bases). V was cut by 1 base and J by 4 bases, with 9 bases left in between. Germline lookup yields CDR1 LNHNV and CDR2 YYDKDF (reference sequence). CDR3 length: 14 amino acids. CDR3 sequence (DNA): TGTGCCACCAGCAGAGGACTAGTTCCAGATACGCAGTATTTT. This gives the protein CATSRGLVPDTQYF.

The chain recombines TRBV7-2 with TRBJ2-5; D gene ambiguous. The CDR3 spans 14 residues. V was clipped by 1 base and J by 4 bases, with 10 bases between them. Germline-derived CDR1 and CDR2 are SGHTA and FQGNSA. The chain's CDR3 is CASSLVIEAETQYF. CDR3 nucleotide sequence: TGTGCCAGCAGCTTAGTAATCGAGGCAGAGACCCAGTACTTC.

The V and J genes are TRBV7-9 and TRBJ2-2; 12 bases are shared with TRBD2. The V segment lost 4 bases and the J segment 6 bases; nucleotides outside the gene matches: 15. Germline CDR1 reads SEHNR; CDR2 reads FQNEAQ (reference sequence). The CDR3 is made up of 19 amino acids. CDR3 residues: CASSSGGLAGPISAGELFF. CDR3 sequence (DNA): TGTGCCAGCAGCTCGGGGGGACTAGCGGGTCCCATATCAGCCGGGGAGCTGTTTTTT.

The chain links TRBV28 to TRBJ1-1; D may be TRBD1 (5 bases). Germline V CDR1 and CDR2: MDHEN, SYDVKM. The V gene lost 4 bases and the J gene lost 0 bases, with 15 bases spanning the gap. CDR3 length: 16 amino acids. The CDR3 DNA reads TGTGCCAGCAGTTCTCCAGGGTTTTCCATGAACACTGAAGCTTTCTTT. It is translated as CASSSPGFSMNTEAFF.

This chain joins TRBV4-3 and TRBJ2-2; 7 bases are shared with TRBD2. The V segment lost 0 bases and the J segment 7 bases; nucleotides outside the gene matches: 8. The CDR3 runs to 16 residues. The germline V gene encodes CDR1 LGHNA and CDR2 YSLEER. As DNA, the CDR3 is TGCGCCAGCAGCCAAGATACGGGGGGTTACGACGGGGAGCTGTTTTTT. Translating gives CASSQDTGGYDGELFF.

The chain is built from TRBV7-8 and TRBJ2-3; 14 nucleotides line up with TRBD2. V dropped 5 bases and J dropped 9; count of bases not matched to a gene: 10. The germline V gene has CDR1 SGHVS and CDR2 FQNEAQ. The CDR3 is 16 amino acids. The CDR3, as DNA: TGTGCCAGCAGCCAAGGGACTAGCGGGAGTCCGTTGACGCAGTATTTT. Amino acids: CASSQGTSGSPLTQYF.

The CDR3 sequence: CASRGQENTEAFF. In DNA, the CDR3 is TGTGCCAGCAGGGGACAGGAGAACACTGAAGCTTTCTTT. The V and J genes are TRBV12-3 or TRBV12-4 and TRBJ1-1; TRBD1 agrees at 8 bases. This CDR3 is built from 13 residues. The junction had 1 base not matched to a gene; V was cut back by 6 bases and J by 1 base.

The chain has TRBV25-1 and TRBJ1-2; the D gene is possibly TRBD1 (6 bases). The CDR3 is 14 residues long. V dropped 6 bases and J dropped 5 bases, with 16 bases sitting between them. Germline CDR1 is MGHDK and CDR2 is SYGVNS. The CDR3 sequence is CASSETGHRYGYTF. For the CDR3, the DNA is TGTGCCAGCAGCGAAACAGGGCACCGTTATGGCTACACCTTC.

The chain joins TRBV21-1 to TRBJ2-7; TRBD2 is the table's D call and was not checked against the DNA. TRBV21-1 counts as a pseudogene. The length of the CDR3 is 16 residues. The CDR3 DNA follows: TGTGCCAGCAGCAAAAAGGGCGGGAGGGAATGCTACGAGCAGTACTTC. It encodes CASSKKGGRECYEQYF.

The J gene is TRBJ2-7, the V gene TRBV27; no clear D. CDR3 size: 10 residues. V lost 10 bases, J lost 7 bases, and 11 bases lay in between. Germline V gene data show CDR1 as MNHEY and CDR2 as SMNVEV (reference sequence). In nucleotides, the CDR3 is TGTGCCAAACTAAAAGAGGAGCAGTACTTC. It encodes CAKLKEEQYF.

This clone was found a few times. The chain links TRBV28 to TRBJ2-1; a possible D gene is TRBD2 (6 bases). Germline V gene lookup returns CDR1 MDHEN and CDR2 SYDVKM. Trimming cost V 1 base and J 9 bases, with 22 bases left between them. This CDR3 region has 17 residues. The CDR3: CASSLFINGGGVGEQFF. DNA for the CDR3: TGTGCCAGCAGTTTATTTATCAATGGCGGAGGGGTGGGTGAGCAGTTCTTC.

The V and J genes are TRBV9 and TRBJ2-3, with 13 bases identical to TRBD2. The length of the CDR3 is 19 residues. V lost 6 bases and J lost 2; bases outside the gene matches: 15. Germline-derived CDR1 and CDR2 are SGDLS and YYNGEE. Here the CDR3 DNA reads TGTGCCAGCACGCTTGGTGGGACTAGCGGGGTCCTCCTCACAGATACGCAGTATTTT. Translating gives CASTLGGTSGVLLTDTQYF. Supplemented by reference TRBV9 and TRBJ2-3, the full variable domain reads DSGVTQTPKHLITATGQRVTLRCSPRSGDLSVYWYQQSLDQGLQFLIQYYNGEERAKGNILERFSAQQFPDLHSELNLSSLELGDSALYFCASTLGGTSGVLLTDTQYFGPGTRLTVL.

The rearrangement uses TRBV25-1 and TRBJ1-1, with no clear D. Trimming took off 5 bases at V and 3 bases at J, with 16 bases between the two ends. The CDR3 contains 15 residues. CDR1 MGHDK and CDR2 SYGVNS come from the germline V gene. CDR3 coding DNA: TGTGCCAGCAGTCCCCGTGACGACGCGGACACTGAAGCTTTCTTT. Translated: CASSPRDDADTEAFF. Combining the CDR3 with reference TRBV25-1 and TRBJ1-1 gives the whole variable domain EADIYQTPRYLVIGTGKKITLECSQTMGHDKMYWYQQDPGMELHLIHYSYGVNSTEKGDLSSESTVSRIRTEHFPLTLESARPSHTSQYLCASSPRDDADTEAFFGQGTRLTVV.

V usage is TRBV19 and J usage is TRBJ2-5; 7 nucleotides line up with TRBD2. The V gene end was trimmed by 3 bases and the J gene end by 2 bases; junction bases not matched to a gene: 6. In germline, CDR1 is LNHDA, CDR2 SQIVND (reference sequence). This CDR3 spans 15 amino acids. The CDR3 here is CASSMGTIKQETQYF. Written as DNA, the CDR3 is TGTGCCAGTAGTATGGGGACTATAAAACAAGAGACCCAGTACTTC. Supplemented by reference TRBV19 and TRBJ2-5, the full variable domain reads DGGITQSPKYLFRKEGQNVTLSCEQNLNHDAMYWYRQDPGQGLRLIYYSQIVNDFQKGDIAEGYSVSREKKESFPLTVTSAQKNPTAFYLCASSMGTIKQETQYFGPGTRLLVL.

The rearrangement uses TRBV6-2 or TRBV6-3 and TRBJ1-2; 7 bases line up with TRBD1. The CDR3 is 13 residues long. V was pared by 2 bases and J by 8 bases, with 5 bases of the junction left unmatched. Looked up from germline, CDR1 is MNHEY and CDR2 is SVGEGT. The CDR3 is CASSYGTGAGYTF. The DNA for the CDR3 is TGTGCCAGCAGTTACGGAACAGGGGCGGGCTACACCTTC.

The chain recombines TRBV29-1 with TRBJ2-7, with TRBD1 matching over 7 bases. Germline CDR1 is SQVTM and CDR2 is ANQGSEA. V was clipped by 5 bases and J by 1 base; unmatched bases: 17. The CDR3 contains 17 residues. The CDR3 nucleotides read TGCAGCGTTTTGACAATGAGGAGACAGGGTTCTTCCTACGAGCAGTACTTC. Amino acid sequence: CSVLTMRRQGSSYEQYF.

In its sample, this clone was seen once. V is TRBV7-6 and J is TRBJ2-3, with D tentatively TRBD1 (5 bases). From germline, CDR1 is SGHVS and CDR2 FNYEAQ. V shed 3 bases and J shed 5 bases, with 9 bases lying between them. The CDR3 has 13 amino acids. This CDR3 is CASSFMQGDTQYF. In DNA, the CDR3 is TGTGCCAGCAGCTTTATGCAGGGAGATACGCAGTATTTT.

The chain has TRBV5-1 and TRBJ2-5, with 7 bases aligning to TRBD2. CDR3 length: 16 residues. Germline trimming cut 2 bases from V and 1 base from J; bases unmatched to any gene: 8. CDR1 SGHRS and CDR2 YFSETQ come from the germline V gene. The CDR3 is CASSFNGGRAQETQYF. The CDR3 nucleotides read TGCGCCAGCAGCTTTAATGGGGGGAGGGCCCAAGAGACCCAGTACTTC.

The V and J genes are TRBV11-2 and TRBJ2-3; maybe TRBD2 (5 bases). V lost 1 base and J lost 0, with 11 bases in between. The CDR3 runs to 16 residues. In germline, CDR1 is SGHAT, CDR2 FQNNGV. The CDR3 protein is CASSLASGSSTDTQYF. For the CDR3, the DNA is TGTGCCAGCAGCTTAGCGAGCGGTTCTAGCACAGATACGCAGTATTTT.

A single count supports this clone. V gene TRBV7-3 combines with J gene TRBJ2-1; 7 nucleotides match TRBD1. This CDR3 spans 14 amino acids. Germline values: CDR1 SGHTA, CDR2 FQGTGA. V shed 0 bases and J 7 bases; nucleotides not matched to a gene: 3. This CDR3 reads CASSLTTGKNEQFF. For the CDR3, the DNA is TGTGCCAGCAGCTTAACGACAGGGAAGAATGAGCAGTTCTTC.

This rearrangement joins TRBV5-6 to TRBJ2-1; 7 bases match TRBD2. The germline V gene has CDR1 SGHDT and CDR2 YYEEEE. Losses at the gene ends were 0 bases for V and 6 bases for J; bases not matched to a gene: 6. This CDR3 is built from 15 residues. Here the CDR3 DNA reads TGTGCCAGCAGCTTGGCAGGTGGGAGGGCCAATGAGCAGTTCTTC. This sequence encodes CASSLAGGRANEQFF.

The chain employs TRBV5-1 and TRBJ1-2; the match to TRBD1 covers 8 bases. The V and J ends lost 2 bases and 7 bases, in that order; junction bases with no gene match: 4. CDR1 is SGHRS, CDR2 YFSETQ, per germline. The length of the CDR3 is 13 residues. CDR3 sequence: CASSFRGQRGYTF. The CDR3, as DNA: TGCGCCAGCAGCTTCAGGGGGCAACGTGGCTACACCTTC.